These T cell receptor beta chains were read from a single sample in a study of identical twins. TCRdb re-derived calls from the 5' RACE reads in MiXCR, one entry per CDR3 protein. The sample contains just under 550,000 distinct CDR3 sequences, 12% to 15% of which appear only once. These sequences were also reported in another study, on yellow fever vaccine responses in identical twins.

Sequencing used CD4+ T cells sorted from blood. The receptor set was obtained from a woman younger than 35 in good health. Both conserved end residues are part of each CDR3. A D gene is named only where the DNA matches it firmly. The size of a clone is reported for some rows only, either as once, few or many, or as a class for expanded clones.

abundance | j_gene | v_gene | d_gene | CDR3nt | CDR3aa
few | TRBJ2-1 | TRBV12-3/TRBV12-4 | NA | TGTGCCAGCAGTCCCGACACTAGCAATGAGCAGTTCTTC | CASSPDTSNEQFF
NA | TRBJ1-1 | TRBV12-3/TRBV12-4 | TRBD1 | TGTGCCAGCAGGGCCGGGACAGGGGGCTTAGGCACTGAAGCTTTCTTT | CASRAGTGGLGTEAFF
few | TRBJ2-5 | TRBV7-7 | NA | TGTGCCAGCAGCCGGTGGGAACAGGGTTTTTCGGGAGAGACCCAGTACTTC | CASSRWEQGFSGETQYF
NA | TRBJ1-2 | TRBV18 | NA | TGTGCCAGCTCACCACCCCACTTTACGGGAGGCTACACCTTC | CASSPPHFTGGYTF
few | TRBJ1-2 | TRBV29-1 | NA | TGCAGCGTTGAAGGCCCCCATCGGTACGGTAACTATGGCTACACCTTC | CSVEGPHRYGNYGYTF
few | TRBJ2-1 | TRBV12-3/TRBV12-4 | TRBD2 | TGTGCCAGCAGTTCAGTGAAGGTGCGGACAGGGTGGACTAGCGGGAGGACCGGTGAGCAGTTCTTC | CASSSVKVRTGWTSGRTGEQFF
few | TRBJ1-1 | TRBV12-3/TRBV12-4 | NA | TGTGCCAGCAGTTTGGGGGGTTCGCGCACTGAAGCTTTCTTT | CASSLGGSRTEAFF
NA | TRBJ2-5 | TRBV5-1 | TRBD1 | TGCGCCAGCAGATCCGAAGGGACAGGGGGAGAGACCCAGTACTTC | CASRSEGTGGETQYF
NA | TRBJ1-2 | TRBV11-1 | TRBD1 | TGTGCCAGCAGCTTAGCGACTCCGATGAAGGACAGGAGAGATGGCTACACCTTC | CASSLATPMKDRRDGYTF
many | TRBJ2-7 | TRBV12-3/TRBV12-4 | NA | TGTGCCAGCGGGACGGACTACGAGCAGTACTTC | CASGTDYEQYF
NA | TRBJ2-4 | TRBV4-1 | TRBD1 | TGCGCCAGCAGCCCCGGACAGGATTTGGTCTCGGGCATTCAGTACTTC | CASSPGQDLVSGIQYF
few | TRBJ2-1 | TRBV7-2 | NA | TGTGCCAGCAGCTTAGCGGCAGGGCTCTCCTACAATGAGCAGTTCTTC | CASSLAAGLSYNEQFF
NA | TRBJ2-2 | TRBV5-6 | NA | TGTGCCAGCAGCCAAATAACAGGGTCGACCGGGGAGCTGTTTTTT | CASSQITGSTGELFF
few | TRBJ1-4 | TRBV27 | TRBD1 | TGTGCCAGCAGTAAACGACAGGGAACTAATGAAAAACTGTTTTTT | CASSKRQGTNEKLFF
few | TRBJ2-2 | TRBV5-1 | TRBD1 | TGCGCCAGCAGCTTGAGGGCGCTGCAGGGGACAGGGGGCGCAAACACCGGGGAGCTGTTTTTT | CASSLRALQGTGGANTGELFF
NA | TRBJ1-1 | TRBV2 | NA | TGTGCCAGCACTACAGACGGAATGAACACTGAAGCTTTCTTT | CASTTDGMNTEAFF
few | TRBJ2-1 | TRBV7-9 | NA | TGTGCCAGCAGCTTAGAGGGACTCGTGGGGAATGAGCAGTTCTTC | CASSLEGLVGNEQFF
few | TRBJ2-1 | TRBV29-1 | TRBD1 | TGCAGCGTTGAAGGGTTTGGGACAGAAGAGCAGTTCTTC | CSVEGFGTEEQFF
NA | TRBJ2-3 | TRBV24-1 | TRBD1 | TGTGCCACCAGTGGAAGGGGGCTTGAGACAGATACGCAGTATTTT | CATSGRGLETDTQYF
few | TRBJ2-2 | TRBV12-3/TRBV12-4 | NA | TGTGCCAATACGAGGGACCGCTCCCCGAACACCGGGGAGCTGTTTTTT | CANTRDRSPNTGELFF
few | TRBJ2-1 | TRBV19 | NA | TGTGCCAGTAGTCCGGGATATACGTCCTACAATGAGCAGTTCTTC | CASSPGYTSYNEQFF
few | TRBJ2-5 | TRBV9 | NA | TGTGCCAGCAGCGTAGGGTCCAGGGGGGGGACGCCTCAAGAGACCCAGTACTTC | CASSVGSRGGTPQETQYF
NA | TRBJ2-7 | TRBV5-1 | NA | TGCGCCAGCAGACCTGGAGAGGCTGGCGAGCAGTACTTC | CASRPGEAGEQYF
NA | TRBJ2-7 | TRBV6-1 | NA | TGTGCCAGCAGGGAGGGACTTTACTACGAGCAGTACTTC | CASREGLYYEQYF
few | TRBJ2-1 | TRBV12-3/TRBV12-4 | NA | TGTGCCAGCAGTTCCCGGACCCCCCTCGCCTACAATGAGCAGTTCTTC | CASSSRTPLAYNEQFF
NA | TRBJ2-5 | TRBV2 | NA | TGTGCCAGCAGTGAGGACACGGAGACCCAGTACTTC | CASSEDTETQYF
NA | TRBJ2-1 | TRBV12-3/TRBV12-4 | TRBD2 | TGTGCCAGCAGATCCACTAGCGGGGGACGATACAATGAGCAGTTCTTC | CASRSTSGGRYNEQFF
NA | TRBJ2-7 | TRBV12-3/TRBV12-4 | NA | TGTGCCAGCAGTACCGACACTTCCTACGAGCAGTACTTC | CASSTDTSYEQYF
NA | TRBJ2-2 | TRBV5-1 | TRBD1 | TGCGCCAGCAGCTTAATTAAGACAGGGGGAAACACCGGGGAGCTGTTTTTT | CASSLIKTGGNTGELFF
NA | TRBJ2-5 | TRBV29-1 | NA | TGCAGCTCCGGACTACAACCCTACCAAGAGACCCAGTACTTC | CSSGLQPYQETQYF
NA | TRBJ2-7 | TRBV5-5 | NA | TGTGCCAGCAGCTTAAACGTGGGGGGTTCCTACGAGCAGTACTTC | CASSLNVGGSYEQYF
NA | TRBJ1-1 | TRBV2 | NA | TGTGCCAGCAGTGAAGTGGGGGGGAATGAAGCTTTCTTT | CASSEVGGNEAFF
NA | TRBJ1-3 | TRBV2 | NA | TGTGCCAGCAAGAACTCTGGAAACACCATATATTTT | CASKNSGNTIYF
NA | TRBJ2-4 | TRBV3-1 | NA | TGTGCCAGCAGCCAAGATCGGCAGGACTATAATCAGTACTTC | CASSQDRQDYNQYF
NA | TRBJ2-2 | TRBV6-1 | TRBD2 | TGTGCCAGCAGTGAGACTAGCCCGAACACCGGGGAGCTGTTTTTT | CASSETSPNTGELFF
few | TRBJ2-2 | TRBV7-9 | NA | TGTGCCAGCAGCTTAGCCCGAGGCAGGAACACCGGGGAGCTGTTTTTT | CASSLARGRNTGELFF
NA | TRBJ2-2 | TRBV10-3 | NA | TGTGCCATCAGTGGGGCAGGGGCGAACACCGGGGAGCTGTTTTTT | CAISGAGANTGELFF
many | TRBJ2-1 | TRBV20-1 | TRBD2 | TGCAGTGCTAAACGGAGCGGGGGGGCCAGTGAGCAGTTCTTC | CSAKRSGGASEQFF
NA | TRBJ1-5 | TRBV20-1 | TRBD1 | TGCAGTGCTAGACCAGAGACAGGGACTCAGCGGCCCCAGCATTTT | CSARPETGTQRPQHF
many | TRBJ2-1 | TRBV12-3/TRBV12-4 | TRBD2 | TGTGCCAGCAGTGCCCGACTAGCGGGGATTAGCAATGAGCAGTTCTTC | CASSARLAGISNEQFF
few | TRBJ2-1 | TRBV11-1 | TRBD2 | TGTGCCAGCAGCTTTTATTTCACTAGCGGGAGGTCAACCTACAATGAGCAGTTCTTC | CASSFYFTSGRSTYNEQFF
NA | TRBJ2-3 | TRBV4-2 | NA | TGTGCCAGCAGCCAAGTAGACGGGGATGGAGATACGCAGTATTTT | CASSQVDGDGDTQYF
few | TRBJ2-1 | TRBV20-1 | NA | TGCAGTGCTAGGAGCGCTGAATCGGAGCTTCACTACAATGAGCAGTTCTTC | CSARSAESELHYNEQFF
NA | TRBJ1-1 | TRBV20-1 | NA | TGCAGTGCTAGTGAGGTTCCGCACGAAGCTTTCTTT | CSASEVPHEAFF
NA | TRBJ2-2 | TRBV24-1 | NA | TGTGCCACCAGTGATCCAGTCCCCGGGGAGCTGTTTTTT | CATSDPVPGELFF
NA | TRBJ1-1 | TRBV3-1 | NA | TGTGCCAGCAGCCATCAAGGGGGGAACACTGAAGCTTTCTTT | CASSHQGGNTEAFF
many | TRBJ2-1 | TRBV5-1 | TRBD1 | TGCGCCAGCAGCCCCGCCCGGACAGGGCGCAATGAGCAGTTCTTC | CASSPARTGRNEQFF
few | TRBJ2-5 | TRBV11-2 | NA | TGTGCCAGCAGCCCCGCCTGGGGGCAGCAAGAGACCCAGTACTTC | CASSPAWGQQETQYF
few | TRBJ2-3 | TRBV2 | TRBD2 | TGTGCCAGCAGTAGGACTAGCGTAACTAGCACAGATACGCAGTATTTT | CASSRTSVTSTDTQYF
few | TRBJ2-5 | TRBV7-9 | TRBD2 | TGTGCCAGCAGTTCTTCAGCGGGGCAAATAGAGACCCAGTACTTC | CASSSSAGQIETQYF
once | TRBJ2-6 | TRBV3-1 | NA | TGTGCCAGCAGCCAGCATGCGTCTGGGGCCAACGTCCTGACTTTC | CASSQHASGANVLTF
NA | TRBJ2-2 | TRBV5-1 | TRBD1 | TGCGCCAGCAGAAAGGGGGCGGAGTTCTACACCGGGGAGCTGTTTTTT | CASRKGAEFYTGELFF
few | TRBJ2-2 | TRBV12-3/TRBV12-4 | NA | TGTGCCAGCAGTTTTGACAACACCGGGGAGCTGTTTTTT | CASSFDNTGELFF
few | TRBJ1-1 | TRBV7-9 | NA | TGTGCCAGCAGCTTCGTCCCCGGGGGAGCTAACACTGAAGCTTTCTTT | CASSFVPGGANTEAFF
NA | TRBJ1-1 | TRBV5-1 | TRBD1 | TGCGCCAGCAGTTATTACAGGGGGCGGAACACTGAAGCTTTCTTT | CASSYYRGRNTEAFF